Presented here are 26 T cell receptor beta chains from one specimen sequenced in a study of T cells in Graves' hyperthyroidism and ophthalmopathy. TCR beta CDR3 regions were amplified from RNA. TCR CDR3 underwent first-round RT-PCR with the HTBI primer set. Using its own MiXCR run on the multiplex PCR reads, TCRdb lists one record per CDR3 protein. There are around 520,000 distinct CDR3 sequences in the sample; around 15% occur only once, and roughly 14% lies in the top ten. Sequenced: blood. These receptors originate from a woman aged 40 to 50 with Graves' hyperthyroidism.

The rearrangement uses TRBV3-1 and TRBJ2-7, with TRBD1 as a possible D gene (5 bases). Trimming removed 0 bases from V and 7 bases from J, with 16 bases in between. CDR1 and CDR2 from the germline V gene are LGHDT and YNNKEL (reference sequence). This CDR3 comprises 15 residues. The CDR3 coding sequence is TGTGCCAGCAGCCAAGAATGGGGCTCCAGGAGTGAGCAGTACTTC. Translating gives CASSQEWGSRSEQYF.

The chain combines TRBV28 with TRBJ2-1, with D tentatively TRBD2 (6 bases). The CDR3 covers 15 residues. V lost 6 bases to trimming and J lost 4 bases, with 16 bases between them. The germline CDR1 and CDR2 sequences are MDHEN and SYDVKM. CDR3 region: CASRLAEIAYNEQFF. CDR3 sequence (DNA): TGTGCCAGCAGATTAGCGGAGATCGCATACAATGAGCAGTTCTTC.

In this sample, this clonotype turned up many times. The CDR3 DNA sequence: TGTGCCAAGTCAGGGGGCAGGATTTACGAGCAGTACTTC. Translating gives CAKSGGRIYEQYF. This chain links TRBV7-3 with TRBJ2-7, with 8 bases fitting TRBD1. The CDR3 is made up of 13 amino acids. Trimming took 10 bases from V and 4 from J; bases not matched to a gene: 9. The germline V gene encodes CDR1 SGHTA and CDR2 FQGTGA. The complete variable domain, with remaining parts taken from reference TRBV7-3 and TRBJ2-7, reads GAGVSQTPSNKVTEKGKYVELRCDPISGHTALYWYRQSLGQGPEFLIYFQGTGAADDSGLPNDRFFAVRPEGSVSTLKIQRTERGDSAVYLCAKSGGRIYEQYFGPGTRLTVT.

The rearrangement links TRBV19 to TRBJ2-7; D might be TRBD2 (7 bases). V lost 6 bases and J lost 7, with 19 bases in between. This CDR3 spans 14 amino acids. Germline V CDR1 and CDR2: LNHDA, SQIVND (reference sequence). Here the CDR3 reads CASRDAGAMREQYF. The CDR3 nucleotides are TGTGCCAGTAGGGATGCGGGGGCTATGCGGGAGCAGTACTTC.

This clonotype was seen ten or more times. The rearrangement links TRBV11-2 to TRBJ2-3, with 9 positions matching TRBD1. V was pared by 3 bases and J by 4 bases, with 2 bases of the junction left unmatched. CDR1 is SGHAT and CDR2 is FQNNGV in the germline V gene. This CDR3 is 14 amino acids long. This CDR3 reads CASSFRQGADTQYF. In DNA form, the CDR3 reads TGTGCCAGCAGCTTTCGACAGGGGGCAGATACGCAGTATTTT.

Many counts were recorded for this clonotype. The chain carries TRBV10-3 and TRBJ2-5, with 10 positions matching TRBD1. The junction had 4 bases not matched to a gene; V was cut back by 10 bases and J by 2 bases. Germline CDR1 and CDR2: ENHRY and SYGVKD. The CDR3 has 13 residues. The CDR3 loop reads CATRTGGQETQYF. CDR3 sequence (DNA): TGTGCCACTCGGACAGGGGGGCAAGAGACCCAGTACTTC.

This chain connects TRBV10-3 to TRBJ2-1; unclear D gene. The CDR3 is 11 residues long. Germline V gene sequence: CDR1 ENHRY, CDR2 SYGVKD. Trimming removed 9 bases at V and 5 bases at J, with 8 bases between. The CDR3 reads CAILENNEQFF. DNA for the CDR3: TGTGCCATACTTGAGAACAATGAGCAGTTCTTC.

This sequence joins TRBV4-1 and TRBJ2-3, with 7 positions matching TRBD1. The CDR3 has 16 amino acids. Unmatched junction bases numbered 9, after V lost 4 bases and J lost 2 bases. Germline CDR1 reads MGHRA; CDR2 reads YSYEKL. The CDR3 sequence: CASSLYQQGYTDTQYF. CDR3 DNA sequence: TGCGCCAGCAGCCTTTACCAACAGGGGTACACAGATACGCAGTATTTT.

This clonotype was detected ten times or more. This chain connects TRBV20-1 to TRBJ1-1; TRBD1 is a possible D gene (6 bases). The V end lost 5 bases, the J end lost 1 base, and 11 bases lay between the germline ends. Germline V lookup: CDR1 DFQATT, CDR2 SNEGSKA (reference sequence). CDR3 length equals 13 residues. Here the CDR3 DNA reads TGCAGTGCTCCCCAAGGGGGGAACACTGAAGCTTTCTTT. As protein: CSAPQGGNTEAFF.

This clonotype occurred many times. The CDR3 region has the DNA TGTGCCAGCAGTGAGGCCGCCAACCCGTCGAAATATGGCTACACCTTC. Translation: CASSEAANPSKYGYTF. This sequence joins TRBV27 and TRBJ1-2; no clear D gene. V dropped 5 bases and J dropped 5 bases, with 21 bases sitting between them. The germline V gene has CDR1 MNHEY and CDR2 SMNVEV (reference sequence). The CDR3 sequence is 16 residues long.

A remark on this clonotype: A single base separates this from a much larger clone, so it may be a read error. The rearrangement joins TRBV2 to TRBJ2-7, with a tentative D call TRBD2 (6 bases). The CDR3 loop spans 15 amino acids. CDR1 and CDR2 from the germline V gene are SNHLY and FYNNEI. V was trimmed by 4 bases and J by 0 bases, leaving 13 bases between them. In DNA form, the CDR3 reads TGTGCCAGCAGTGGCGGAGGGCACCTCTCCTACGAGCAGTACTTC. As protein: CASSGGGHLSYEQYF.

This clonotype was counted many times. The V gene is TRBV28, the J gene TRBJ2-1, with 9 bases fitting TRBD2. The CDR3 loop spans 17 amino acids. The germline V gene encodes CDR1 MDHEN and CDR2 SYDVKM. V lost 1 base to trimming and J lost 3 bases; unmatched junction nucleotides: 7. CDR3 residues: CASSLSASGTLYNEQFF. CDR3 DNA sequence: TGTGCCAGCAGTTTATCGGCTAGCGGGACCCTCTACAATGAGCAGTTCTTC.

This sequence joins TRBV28 and TRBJ1-6, with a tentative D call TRBD1 (5 bases). The CDR3 runs to 13 residues. V was trimmed by 6 bases and J by 9 bases, leaving 12 bases between them. Germline V lookup: CDR1 MDHEN, CDR2 SYDVKM. CDR3 DNA sequence: TGTGCCAGCAGGCTCGCGGGACGTTCACCCCTCCACTTT. Protein sequence: CASRLAGRSPLHF.

This clonotype was seen repeatedly, ten times or more. The chain recombines TRBV5-1 with TRBJ2-2; TRBD2 is a possible D gene (6 bases). CDR3 length: 15 residues. The V gene's germline CDR1 is SGHRS and CDR2 YFSETQ. Trimming took 2 bases from V and 2 from J, leaving 10 bases between them. The chain's CDR3 is CASSLLADNTGELFF. In nucleotides, the CDR3 is TGCGCCAGCAGCTTACTAGCCGACAACACCGGGGAGCTGTTTTTT.

This clonotype occurred many times. This sequence joins TRBV5-5 and TRBJ2-1; TRBD1 agrees at 7 bases. The CDR3 has 14 amino acids. V lost 3 bases and J lost 4; bases outside the gene matches: 4. From germline, CDR1 is SGHKS and CDR2 YYEKEE (reference sequence). DNA of the CDR3: TGTGCCAGCAGCTCGGTGACAGGGTACAATGAGCAGTTCTTC. This encodes CASSSVTGYNEQFF.

This clonotype was counted a few times. The chain recombines TRBV7-2 with TRBJ2-5; perhaps TRBD2 as D (6 bases). V was cut by 1 base and J by 5 bases, with 11 bases left in between. The germline V gene has CDR1 SGHTA and CDR2 FQGNSA. This CDR3 has 14 residues. The CDR3 reads CASSLVPGRETQYF. As DNA, the CDR3 is TGTGCCAGCAGCTTAGTCCCAGGGAGGGAGACCCAGTACTTC.

This clonotype was observed many times. The genes are TRBV20-1 and TRBJ2-3, with D maybe TRBD2 (6 bases). V was trimmed by 6 bases and J by 1 base, leaving 17 bases between them. The CDR3 has 15 amino acids. CDR1 is DFQATT, CDR2 SNEGSKA, per germline (reference sequence). CDR3 in amino acids: CSASTRASGTDTQYF. CDR3 coding DNA: TGCAGTGCCTCAACCCGGGCTAGCGGCACAGATACGCAGTATTTT.

This clonotype has ten or more counts. The rearrangement uses TRBV28 and TRBJ2-5, with D perhaps assigned TRBD1 or TRBD2 (5 bases each). The V gene's germline CDR1 is MDHEN and CDR2 SYDVKM. The CDR3 spans 15 residues. V gave up 2 bases and J gave up 5 bases, with 15 bases separating them. The CDR3 DNA follows: TGTGCCAGCAGTTTACCAGGGCTAGCCTCGGAGACCCAGTACTTC. Translated: CASSLPGLASETQYF.

This clonotype was counted ten times or more. The chain couples TRBV6-1 to TRBJ2-7, with a possible D match to TRBD1 (6 bases). The germline V and J ends were trimmed by 6 bases and 3 bases, with 15 bases remaining between them. The germline V gene encodes CDR1 MNHNS and CDR2 SASEGT. This CDR3 has 14 residues. CDR3 sequence reads: CASSTNDRLYEQYF. The CDR3 DNA reads TGTGCCAGCAGCACGAACGACAGGCTCTACGAGCAGTACTTC.

The rearrangement uses TRBV29-1 and TRBJ2-5; D gene unclear. The CDR3 is 13 amino acids. Germline loops: CDR1 SQVTM, CDR2 ANQGSEA. Trimming cost V 2 bases and J 4 bases, with 11 bases left between them. The CDR3 nucleotides are TGCAGCGTTGAACCCTCCGGACGAGAGACCCAGTACTTC. Translating it yields CSVEPSGRETQYF.

In its sample, this clonotype was seen a few times. The chain carries TRBV7-9 and TRBJ2-1; unclear D gene. Deletions cut 2 bases from V and 8 bases from J, with 7 bases between. Germline V lookup: CDR1 SEHNR, CDR2 FQNEAQ (reference sequence). CDR3 length equals 12 residues. CDR3 DNA: TGTGCCAGCAGCTTAATTGTCGATGAGCAGTTCTTC. As protein: CASSLIVDEQFF.

This clonotype was detected ten times or more. This chain links TRBV7-3 with TRBJ2-1, with 9 bases matching TRBD2. Germline V gene lookup returns CDR1 SGHTA and CDR2 FQGTGA. The CDR3 has 15 amino acids. Trimming at V came to 5 bases and at J to 7 bases, leaving 9 bases not matched to a gene. The CDR3 nucleotides read TGTGCCAGCAGCGATACCAGCGGGAGGACGAATGAGCAGTTCTTC. This codes for CASSDTSGRTNEQFF.

A few counts support this clonotype. V is TRBV6-1 and J is TRBJ2-5; D is ambiguous. V lost 7 bases and J 5 bases, leaving 11 bases between the germline ends. The CDR3 runs 12 residues. Germline V lookup: CDR1 MNHNS, CDR2 SASEGT. CDR3 residues: CASKSAVETQYF. As DNA, the CDR3 is TGTGCCAGCAAGTCGGCAGTGGAGACCCAGTACTTC.

This clonotype was found a few times. The chain couples TRBV5-4 to TRBJ2-7, with a possible D match to TRBD2 (7 bases). V was pared by 4 bases and J by 3 bases, with 14 bases between. The germline V gene encodes CDR1 SGHNT and CDR2 YYREEE (reference sequence). The CDR3 totals 14 residues. The DNA for the CDR3 is TGTGCCAGCAGCAAGGGGGGGGGAAGCTACGAGCAGTACTTC. It is translated as CASSKGGGSYEQYF. The full variable domain, completed using reference TRBV5-4 and TRBJ2-7, is ETGVTQSPTHLIKTRGQQVTLRCSSQSGHNTVSWYQQALGQGPQFIFQYYREEENGRGNFPPRFSGLQFPNYSSELNVNALELDDSALYLCASSKGGGSYEQYFGPGTRLTVT.

This clonotype was seen at least ten times. The V gene is TRBV18, the J gene TRBJ1-1, with a possible D match to TRBD1 (5 bases). The V end lost 0 bases, the J end lost 4 bases, and 12 bases lay between the germline ends. The CDR3 has 15 amino acids. Germline V gives CDR1 KGHSH, CDR2 LQKENI. The CDR3 DNA is TGTGCCAGCTCACCACCGTCGGGGCGAGGCACTGAAGCTTTCTTT. It codes for CASSPPSGRGTEAFF.

In its sample, this clonotype was seen many times. This chain links TRBV18 with TRBJ1-4; a weak D match, TRBD1 (5 bases). The CDR3 spans 13 residues. Looked up from germline, CDR1 is KGHSH and CDR2 is LQKENI. Trimming shortened V by 4 bases and J by 5 bases, and 8 bases separated the two germline ends. In nucleotides, the CDR3 is TGTGCCAGCTCACTCAGACAGAATGAAAAACTGTTTTTT. It codes for CASSLRQNEKLFF.